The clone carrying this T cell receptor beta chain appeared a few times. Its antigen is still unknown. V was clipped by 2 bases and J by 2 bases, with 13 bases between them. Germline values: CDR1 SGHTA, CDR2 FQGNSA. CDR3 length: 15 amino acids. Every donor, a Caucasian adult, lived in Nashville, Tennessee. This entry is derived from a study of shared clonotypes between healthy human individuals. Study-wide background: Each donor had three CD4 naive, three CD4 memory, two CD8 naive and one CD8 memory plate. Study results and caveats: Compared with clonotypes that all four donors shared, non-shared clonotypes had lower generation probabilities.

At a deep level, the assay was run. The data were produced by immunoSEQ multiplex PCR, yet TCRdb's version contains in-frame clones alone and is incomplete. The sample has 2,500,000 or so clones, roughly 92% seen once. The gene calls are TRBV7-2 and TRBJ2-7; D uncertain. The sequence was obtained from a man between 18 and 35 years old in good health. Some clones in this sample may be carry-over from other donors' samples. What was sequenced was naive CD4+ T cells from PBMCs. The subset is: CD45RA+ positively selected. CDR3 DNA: TGTGCCAGCAGCTTATATCTCTCCGGTCCCTACGAGCAGTACTTC. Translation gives CASSLYLSGPYEQYF.